This T cell receptor beta chain is drawn from a study of blood T cells in healthy people across ages. Next came a second PCR, run for about 7 to 12 cycles, which used a sample-barcoded 5' primer along with a J-beta primer mix. TCRdb called the 5' RACE reads again in MiXCR, with one record for every CDR3 protein. The table includes 1.5 million to 2 million distinct CDR3 sequences, 25% to 30% detected once. CDR3 length: 14 amino acids. Trimming left V 8 bases short and J 0 bases short, with 13 bases between. This TCR derives from a woman in her thirties in good health. The specimen was blood. The chain joins TRBV12-3 or TRBV12-4 to TRBJ1-1, with D possibly TRBD1 on 6 matching bases. Here the CDR3 reads CASATQGVNTEAFF. The CDR3 DNA reads TGTGCCAGCGCGACACAGGGTGTGAACACTGAAGCTTTCTTT.